This TCR beta chain comes out of a study of cytomegalovirus exposure and HLA in healthy donors. Across the whole study: The 110 or so validation repertoires used the same platform as the approximately 670 first-cohort repertoires, a later analysis reported.

Trimming cost V 2 bases and J 6 bases, with 18 bases left between them. CDR3 length: 16 amino acids. CDR1 MNHEY and CDR2 SVGAGI come from the germline V gene. The data were produced by immunoSEQ multiplex PCR, yet TCRdb's version contains in-frame clones alone and is incomplete. The sample includes about 130,000 clones, around 90% of them seen just once. This receptor was identified in a woman between 25 and 40 years old in good health and CMV-seropositive. This chain uses TRBV6-5 with TRBJ2-3; D gene unclear. Sequenced sample: PBMCs. The DNA of the CDR3 is TGTGCCAGCAGTTACAGCGACCCCGGCCGAGCGGATACGCAGTATTTT. Its translation: CASSYSDPGRADTQYF.